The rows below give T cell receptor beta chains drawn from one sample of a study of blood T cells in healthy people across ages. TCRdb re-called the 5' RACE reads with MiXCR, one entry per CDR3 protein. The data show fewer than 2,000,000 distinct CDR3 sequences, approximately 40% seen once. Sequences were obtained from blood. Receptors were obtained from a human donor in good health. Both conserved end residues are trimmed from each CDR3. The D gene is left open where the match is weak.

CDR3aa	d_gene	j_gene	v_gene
ANTRGKAGGYEQY	TRBD2	-	TRBV6-5
AISEWTEETQY	-	TRBJ2-5	TRBV24-1
ASSFGPSLENIQY	-	TRBJ2-4	TRBV12-3/TRBV12-4
ASRNYRGTEAF	-	TRBJ1-1	TRBV6-6
ASSPNYQASGANVLT	-	TRBJ2-6	TRBV3-1
ASSGFRSSYNEQF	-	TRBJ2-1	TRBV7-2
ASKSGSALGTEAF	-	TRBJ1-1	TRBV5-1
ASSFYGSEQY	-	-	TRBV7-2
ARSHPGTGGRYGYT	TRBD1	TRBJ1-2	TRBV19
ASSPRAFSSYEQY	-	TRBJ2-7	TRBV6-5
ASSWDDRGGNQPQH	TRBD1	TRBJ1-5	TRBV5-5
SATDNSRTQY	-	TRBJ2-3	TRBV20-1
ASSYWADNEKLF	-	TRBJ1-4	TRBV11-3
AISESGQVASEQY	TRBD1	TRBJ2-7	TRBV10-3
SVEKGMSYGYT	-	TRBJ1-2	TRBV29-1
ASGLTGTGGGQPQH	TRBD1	TRBJ1-5	TRBV12-5
ASWGRNTEAF	-	TRBJ1-1	TRBV10-3
SAPGPGSYT	-	TRBJ1-2	TRBV20-1
ATSDRRAGQETQY	-	TRBJ2-5	TRBV24-1
ASSLAKGSANYGYT	-	TRBJ1-2	TRBV7-9
ASSLEFFGLYEQY	-	TRBJ2-7	TRBV7-2
SVGPGQGLSGANVLT	TRBD1	TRBJ2-6	TRBV29-1
ASSQDRYTNEQF	-	TRBJ2-1	TRBV7-3
ASSSGLAGRLQETQY	TRBD2	TRBJ2-5	TRBV7-2
ASSLALISSGSYGYT	-	TRBJ1-2	TRBV7-8
ASSQRQAGGYT	-	TRBJ1-2	TRBV7-9
ATSRDSQQGGTGELF	-	TRBJ2-2	TRBV15
ASSPPGLDYNEQF	TRBD2	TRBJ2-1	TRBV7-2
ATHRDTRGYT	-	TRBJ1-2	TRBV28
ASSPQGVINYGYT	TRBD1	TRBJ1-2	TRBV25-1
SYWDIQETQY	-	TRBJ2-5	TRBV20-1
ASTQGSVNTEAF	-	TRBJ1-1	TRBV13
ASSSNRDRYEQY	-	TRBJ2-7	TRBV27
ASSLDLRVPRGYT	-	TRBJ1-2	TRBV5-6
ASSPDRVTSTDTQY	TRBD1	TRBJ2-3	TRBV7-2
ASSLRLSDTQY	-	TRBJ2-3	TRBV7-3
ATADRVAGANVLT	TRBD1	TRBJ2-6	TRBV24-1
SVETSNRGTEAF	TRBD1	TRBJ1-1	TRBV29-1
ASSPRDFYNEQF	-	TRBJ2-1	TRBV12-3/TRBV12-4
ASSSAFNSPLH	-	TRBJ1-6	TRBV7-2
ASSLTQGGYEQF	-	TRBJ2-1	TRBV4-3
ASSQGLGLDYEQY	TRBD2	TRBJ2-7	TRBV4-2
ACSLVGGPTDGYT	-	TRBJ1-2	TRBV5-1
ASSLLAAPTGELF	-	TRBJ2-2	TRBV27
SVEQFQGHVQY	-	TRBJ2-7	TRBV29-1
ASSARGESTDTQY	-	TRBJ2-3	TRBV9